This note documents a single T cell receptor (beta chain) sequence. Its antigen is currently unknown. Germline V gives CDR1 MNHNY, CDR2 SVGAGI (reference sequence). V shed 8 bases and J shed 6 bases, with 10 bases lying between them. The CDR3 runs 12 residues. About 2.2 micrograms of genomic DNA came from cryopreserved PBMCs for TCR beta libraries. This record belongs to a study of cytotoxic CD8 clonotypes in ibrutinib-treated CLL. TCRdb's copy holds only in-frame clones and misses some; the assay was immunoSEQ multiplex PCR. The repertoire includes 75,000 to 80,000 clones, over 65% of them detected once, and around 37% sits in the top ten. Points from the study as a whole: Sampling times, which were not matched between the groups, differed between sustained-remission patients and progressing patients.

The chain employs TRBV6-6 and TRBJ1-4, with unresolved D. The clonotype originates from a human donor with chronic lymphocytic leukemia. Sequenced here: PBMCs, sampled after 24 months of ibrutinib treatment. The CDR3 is CASSGFDEKLFF. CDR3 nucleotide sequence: TGTGCCAGCTCTGGGTTTGATGAAAAACTGTTTTTT.